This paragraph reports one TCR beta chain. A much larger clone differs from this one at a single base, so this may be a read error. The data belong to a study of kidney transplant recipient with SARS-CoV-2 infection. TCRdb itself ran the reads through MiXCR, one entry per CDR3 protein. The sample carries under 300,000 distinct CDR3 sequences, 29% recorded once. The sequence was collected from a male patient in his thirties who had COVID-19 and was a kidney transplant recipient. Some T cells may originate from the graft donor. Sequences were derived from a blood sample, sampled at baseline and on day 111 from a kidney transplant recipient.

In DNA, the CDR3 is TGTGCCAGCAGTAACTGCGTACGCTCTAGAAGGACCTATGGCTACACCTTC. This translates into CASSNCVRSRRTYGYTF. This sequence joins TRBV6-8 and TRBJ1-2; D remains ambiguous. This CDR3 comprises 17 residues. Trimming cost V 5 bases and J 4 bases, with 23 bases left between them. CDR1 is MNHGY and CDR2 is SAAAGT in the germline V gene.